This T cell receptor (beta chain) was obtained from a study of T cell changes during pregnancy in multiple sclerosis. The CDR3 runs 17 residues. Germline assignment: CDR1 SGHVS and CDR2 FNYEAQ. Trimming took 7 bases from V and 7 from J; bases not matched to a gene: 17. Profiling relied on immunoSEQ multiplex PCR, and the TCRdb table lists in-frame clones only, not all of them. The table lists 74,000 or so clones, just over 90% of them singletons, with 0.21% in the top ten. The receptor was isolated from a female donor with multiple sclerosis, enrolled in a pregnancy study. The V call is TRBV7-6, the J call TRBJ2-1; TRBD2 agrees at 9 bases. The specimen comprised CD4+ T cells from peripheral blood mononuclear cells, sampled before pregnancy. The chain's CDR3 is CASTLGGGGVVSNEQFF. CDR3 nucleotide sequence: TGTGCCAGCACACTTGGGGGCGGGGGGGTAGTGTCAAATGAGCAGTTCTTC.